The sequence of this TCR beta chain was determined in a study of blood T cell repertoires in COVID-19. The overall study: T cells, B-cell-depleted T cells, or PBMCs provided the cDNA or gDNA that served as material.

The CDR3 extends over 11 amino acids. Germline CDR1 and CDR2: DFQATT and SNEGSKA (reference sequence). J lost 4 bases, V lost 6 bases, and 2 bases had no gene match. Produced via immunoSEQ multiplex PCR; TCRdb's table is partial and in-frame only. The sample yields under 150,000 clones, 84% seen once. The chain recombines TRBV20-1 with TRBJ1-2; 7 positions agree with TRBD1. This clonotype originated in a man between 60 and 75 years old with acute or convalescent COVID-19. Sequencing was carried out using peripheral blood. The CDR3 loop is CSAGQVYGYTF. The DNA of the CDR3 is TGCAGTGCCGGACAGGTCTATGGCTACACCTTC.